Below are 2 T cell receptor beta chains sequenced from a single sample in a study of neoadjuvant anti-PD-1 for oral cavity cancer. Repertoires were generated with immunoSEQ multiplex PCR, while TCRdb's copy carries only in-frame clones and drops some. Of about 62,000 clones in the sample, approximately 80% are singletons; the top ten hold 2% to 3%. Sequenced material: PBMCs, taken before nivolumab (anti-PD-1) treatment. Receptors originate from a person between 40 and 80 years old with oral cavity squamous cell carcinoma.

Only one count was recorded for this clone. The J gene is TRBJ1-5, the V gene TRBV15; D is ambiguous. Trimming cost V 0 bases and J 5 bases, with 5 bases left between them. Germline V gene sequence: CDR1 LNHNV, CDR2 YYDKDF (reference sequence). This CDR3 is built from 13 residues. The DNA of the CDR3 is TGTGCCACCAGCAGAGACCCTTATCAGCCCCAGCATTTT. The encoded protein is CATSRDPYQPQHF. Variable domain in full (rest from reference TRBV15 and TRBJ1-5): DAMVIQNPRYQVTQFGKPVTLSCSQTLNHNVMYWYQQKSSQAPKLLFHYYDKDFNNEADTPDNFQSRRPNTSFCFLDIRSPGLGDTAMYLCATSRDPYQPQHFGDGTRLSIL.

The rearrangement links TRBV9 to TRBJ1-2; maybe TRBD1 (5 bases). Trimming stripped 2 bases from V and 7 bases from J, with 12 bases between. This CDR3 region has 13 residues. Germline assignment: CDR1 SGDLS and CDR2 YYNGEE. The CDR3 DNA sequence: TGTGCCAGCAGCGTCGACCCCACAGGTGGCTACACCTTC. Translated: CASSVDPTGGYTF.